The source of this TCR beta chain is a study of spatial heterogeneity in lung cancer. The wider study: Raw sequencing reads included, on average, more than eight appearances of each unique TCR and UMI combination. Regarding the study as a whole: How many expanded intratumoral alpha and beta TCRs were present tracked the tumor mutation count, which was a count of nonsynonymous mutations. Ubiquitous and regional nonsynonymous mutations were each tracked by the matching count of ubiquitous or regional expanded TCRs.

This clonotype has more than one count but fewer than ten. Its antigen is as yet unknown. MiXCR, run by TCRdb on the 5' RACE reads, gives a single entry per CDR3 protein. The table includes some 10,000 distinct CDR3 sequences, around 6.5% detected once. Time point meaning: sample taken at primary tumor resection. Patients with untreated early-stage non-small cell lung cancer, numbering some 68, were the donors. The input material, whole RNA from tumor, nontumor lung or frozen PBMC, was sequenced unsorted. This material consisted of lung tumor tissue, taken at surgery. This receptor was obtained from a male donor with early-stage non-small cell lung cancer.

CDR3 amino acids: CASSPGGHATNTGELFF. The CDR3 DNA sequence: TGCGCCAGCAGCCCAGGGGGACACGCGACGAACACCGGGGAGCTGTTTTTT. This chain joins TRBV4-1 and TRBJ2-2; TRBD1 aligns across 7 bases. The germline gives CDR1 MGHRA, CDR2 YSYEKL. J was trimmed by 0 bases and V by 4 bases; bases with no gene match: 8. This CDR3 region has 17 residues.